These T cell receptor beta chains were read from a single sample in a study of cytomegalovirus exposure and HLA in healthy donors. Profiling relied on immunoSEQ multiplex PCR, and the TCRdb table lists in-frame clones only, not all of them. The repertoire consists of tens of thousands of clones, with approximately 88% occurring once and the leading ten covering approximately 1.2%. Sequenced sample: PBMCs. Source of these receptors: a woman under 30 in good health and CMV-seronegative. Both conserved end residues are part of each CDR3. Each record gives: V gene, D gene, J gene, clone size, CDR3 DNA, CDR3 protein. The D gene is left open where the match is weak. Clone size, where shown, is once, few, many, or a class for clones that have expanded.

TRBV5-4	TRBD1	TRBJ1-1	NA	TGTGCCAGCAGTAAAGCCGGGACAGGGCCGAGGGCTGAAGCTTTCTTT	CASSKAGTGPRAEAFF
TRBV6-5	TRBD1	TRBJ2-7	NA	TGTGCCAGCAGTTTATACAGGGGAACCTACGAGCAGTACTTC	CASSLYRGTYEQYF
TRBV6-1	TRBD1	TRBJ2-7	NA	TGTGCCAGCCAGGGGGCTAACGAGCAGTACTTC	CASQGANEQYF
TRBV14	NA	TRBJ2-7	NA	TGTGCCAGCAGCCTCCGCCGGGGCGAGCAGTACTTC	CASSLRRGEQYF
TRBV29-1	TRBD1	TRBJ2-7	NA	TGCAGCGCCGAGGTACAGGGGGCGATCTACGAGCAGTACTTC	CSAEVQGAIYEQYF
TRBV7-2	TRBD1	TRBJ2-1	once	TGTGCCAGCAGCTTCTCACAGGGGGCAGTAAATGAGCAGTTCTTC	CASSFSQGAVNEQFF
TRBV28	NA	TRBJ1-2	NA	TGTGCCAGCAGTACCTCAGGGTTAGGCTACACCTTC	CASSTSGLGYTF
TRBV7-9	TRBD2	TRBJ2-5	few	TGTGCCAGCAGCCCGACCCTAGCGGGAGAGACCCAGTACTTC	CASSPTLAGETQYF
TRBV2	TRBD2	TRBJ2-2	NA	TGTGCCAGCAGCTTAGGCAGCGGGAGAATTATCGGGGAGCTGTTTTTT	CASSLGSGRIIGELFF
TRBV7-9	NA	TRBJ2-1	NA	TGTGCCAGCAGCCCCGGGAATGAGCAGTTCTTC	CASSPGNEQFF
TRBV19	TRBD1	TRBJ2-7	NA	TGTGCCAGTAGTGCCGAAGGACAGGGGACTATCTCCTACGAGCAGTACTTC	CASSAEGQGTISYEQYF
TRBV5-4	NA	TRBJ1-5	once	TGTGCCAGCAGCTTTGGAGGTAGCAATCAGCCCCAGCATTTT	CASSFGGSNQPQHF
TRBV19	NA	TRBJ1-1	NA	TGTGCCAGTAGTATAAGAGACACTGAAGCTTTCTTT	CASSIRDTEAFF
TRBV6-5	NA	TRBJ2-7	NA	TGTGCCAGCAGGAAGGTAGGGCAGGGTCACGAGCAGTACTTC	CASRKVGQGHEQYF
TRBV7-9	NA	TRBJ1-4	NA	TGTGCCAGCAGCTTAGGGAGGCGCTACCAGGAAAAACTGTTTTTT	CASSLGRRYQEKLFF
TRBV28	TRBD1	TRBJ2-7	NA	TGTGCCAGCAGAAATGGACAGGGTTGGGAGCAGTACTTC	CASRNGQGWEQYF
TRBV18	TRBD1	TRBJ1-1	NA	TGTGCCAGCTCACCACCTACAGGGGGGCTGAACACTGAAGCTTTCTTT	CASSPPTGGLNTEAFF
TRBV5-6	NA	TRBJ1-2	NA	TGTGCCAGCAGCTTGGACAGGCGGGGCTACACCTTC	CASSLDRRGYTF
TRBV11-2	TRBD1	TRBJ1-6	NA	TGTGCCAGCAGCTTAGACCGGGACAGGGCAAGGGGGTACTATAATTCACCCCTCCACTTT	CASSLDRDRARGYYNSPLHF
TRBV7-6	NA	TRBJ1-6	NA	TGTGCCAGCAGCCCCCAAGGGGGGGGAAATTCACCCCTCCACTTT	CASSPQGGGNSPLHF
TRBV10-3	NA	TRBJ1-1	NA	TGTGCCATCAGTCGAGGAGGGTCGAACACTGAAGCTTTCTTT	CAISRGGSNTEAFF
TRBV7-2	NA	TRBJ2-7	NA	TGTGCCAGCAGCTTAGGCTACTCCTACGAGCAGTACTTC	CASSLGYSYEQYF
TRBV2	NA	TRBJ2-3	NA	TGTGCCAGCAGTGCGTTGACTAGGAGCACAGATACGCAGTATTTT	CASSALTRSTDTQYF
TRBV18	TRBD1	TRBJ1-2	NA	TGTGCCAGCTCACAAGATGCACAGGGGGCTTACGGACGCTACACCTTC	CASSQDAQGAYGRYTF
TRBV28	NA	TRBJ1-5	NA	TGTGCCGGACAGTACACGAACAATCAGCCCCAGCATTTT	CAGQYTNNQPQHF
TRBV6-1	NA	TRBJ2-1	NA	TGTGCCAGCACAGGGAGGTCCTACAATGAGCAGTTCTTC	CASTGRSYNEQFF
TRBV18	NA	TRBJ2-5	once	TGTGCCAGCTCACCACCGGCAAGAGAGACCCAGTACTTC	CASSPPARETQYF
TRBV5-1	TRBD1	TRBJ1-2	NA	TGCGCCAGCAGCGCCGAGACAGGGACGAGAGGCTACACCTTC	CASSAETGTRGYTF
TRBV2	TRBD1	TRBJ1-3	NA	TGTGCCAGCAGTCGGGGACAGGTAATCCTTCACTCTGGAAACACCATATATTTT	CASSRGQVILHSGNTIYF
TRBV9	NA	TRBJ2-3	NA	TGTGCCAGCAGCGTAGAATGGTCAGCAGATACGCAGTATTTT	CASSVEWSADTQYF
TRBV19	TRBD1	TRBJ2-5	once	TGTGCCAGTATCACAGGGGAAGAAGAGACCCAGTACTTC	CASITGEEETQYF
TRBV18	TRBD2	TRBJ2-1	NA	TGTGCCAGCTCAACCGGGACTAGCGGGGACCAGAACAATGAGCAGTTCTTC	CASSTGTSGDQNNEQFF
TRBV4-1	TRBD1	TRBJ2-7	few	TGCGCCAGCAGCCTGAGGGACAGGGGAGGCTACGAGCAGTACTTC	CASSLRDRGGYEQYF